A single sample is the source of the 25 T cell receptor beta chains below, sequenced in a study of T cell responses to AZD1222 COVID-19 vaccine. Assay: immunoSEQ multiplex PCR; the TCRdb copy retains only in-frame clones and omits some. The sample holds 110,000 to 150,000 clones, just over 85% seen once. Specimen: peripheral blood, collected on day 0 of AZD1222 vaccination. All receptors come from an adult in good health.

This sequence joins TRBV30 and TRBJ1-2; 7 positions match TRBD1. V trimming: 5 bases; J trimming: 4 bases; junction bases outside the gene matches: 4. The germline gives CDR1 GTSNPN, CDR2 SVGIG (reference sequence). The length of the CDR3 is 12 residues. CDR3 amino acids: CAWGDRLYGYTF. The DNA for the CDR3 is TGTGCCTGGGGGGACAGACTCTATGGCTACACCTTC.

This chain joins TRBV30 and TRBJ1-6, with 8 bases lining up with TRBD1. After removal of 1 base from V and 10 bases from J, the junction contained 9 bases not matched to a gene. The CDR3 extends over 15 amino acids. Germline CDR1 reads GTSNPN; CDR2 reads SVGIG (reference sequence). CDR3 protein: CAWSALDRGGSPLHF. The CDR3 DNA follows: TGTGCCTGGAGTGCCCTTGACAGGGGAGGGTCACCCCTCCACTTT.

In its sample, this clone was seen once. Written as DNA, the CDR3 is TGTGCCTGGAGCATGACCCGGGGGGGCGCCGGGGAGCTGTTTTTT. Translating gives CAWSMTRGGAGELFF. This chain joins TRBV30 and TRBJ2-2; 8 bases align to TRBD2. The ends lost 3 bases at V and 6 bases at J; junction bases unmatched: 9. CDR1 is GTSNPN and CDR2 is SVGIG in the germline V gene (reference sequence). The CDR3 contains 15 residues.

The genes are TRBV19 and TRBJ1-3, with D unclear. This CDR3 has 13 residues. Germline CDR1 and CDR2: LNHDA and SQIVND (reference sequence). With 8 bases removed from V and 0 bases from J, the gap between germline ends came to 8 bases. CDR3 in amino acids: CASPPNSGNTIYF. CDR3 nucleotides: TGTGCCAGTCCCCCGAACTCTGGAAACACCATATATTTT. The complete variable domain, with remaining parts taken from reference TRBV19 and TRBJ1-3, reads DGGITQSPKYLFRKEGQNVTLSCEQNLNHDAMYWYRQDPGQGLRLIYYSQIVNDFQKGDIAEGYSVSREKKESFPLTVTSAQKNPTAFYLCASPPNSGNTIYFGEGSWLTVV.

V and J are TRBV28 and TRBJ1-6; D gene ambiguous. CDR1 and CDR2 from the germline V gene are MDHEN and SYDVKM. V lost 3 bases and J lost 8, with 11 bases in between. The CDR3 contains 14 residues. The CDR3 DNA reads as TGTGCCAGCAGTTTGGGCACCTCATATTCACCCCTCCACTTT. Protein sequence: CASSLGTSYSPLHF.

The genes are TRBV7-8 and TRBJ2-3; 10 positions match TRBD2. Trimming removed 2 bases from V and 2 bases from J; junction bases left unmatched: 4. The length of the CDR3 is 16 residues. Germline loops: CDR1 SGHVS, CDR2 FQNEAQ. CDR3 protein: CASSLTGLAPTDTQYF. The CDR3 DNA is TGTGCCAGCAGCTTAACGGGACTAGCGCCCACAGATACGCAGTATTTT.

In its sample, this clone was seen once. The genes are TRBV30 and TRBJ1-6; maybe TRBD1 (5 bases). Trimming removed 2 bases at V and 8 bases at J, with 19 bases between. There are 16 residues in the CDR3. Germline CDR1 reads GTSNPN; CDR2 reads SVGIG (reference sequence). The CDR3 is CAWSRGGKARDSPLHF. For the CDR3, the DNA is TGTGCCTGGAGTAGGGGAGGGAAAGCGAGAGATTCACCCCTCCACTTT.

The chain is built from TRBV5-5 and TRBJ1-3; D gene uncertain. The CDR3 length is 14 residues. Germline loops: CDR1 SGHKS, CDR2 YYEKEE (reference sequence). Trimming pared 0 bases from V and 4 bases from J, leaving 8 bases between. CDR3 sequence: CASSLAASGNTIYF. The CDR3 DNA reads as TGTGCCAGCAGCTTGGCGGCGAGCGGAAACACCATATATTTT.

The V call is TRBV9, the J call TRBJ1-1; TRBD1 might be the D (6 bases). Germline CDR1 SGDLS, CDR2 YYNGEE. The CDR3 extends over 13 amino acids. The V gene lost 4 bases and the J gene lost 4 bases, with 11 bases spanning the gap. In nucleotides, the CDR3 is TGTGCCAGCAGCCCCTGGGGGGCCACTGAAGCTTTCTTT. Encoded protein: CASSPWGATEAFF.

J is TRBJ2-7 and V is TRBV4-2; a weak D match, TRBD2 (5 bases). This CDR3 has 17 amino acids. The germline V gene encodes CDR1 LGHNA and CDR2 YNFKEQ. Trimming shortened V by 0 bases and J by 0 bases, and 15 bases separated the two germline ends. CDR3 bases: TGTGCCAGCAGCCAAGAAACAGCGGTCCCCTTCTCCTACGAGCAGTACTTC. It codes for CASSQETAVPFSYEQYF.

The chain is built from TRBV11-2 and TRBJ2-5, with a tentative D call TRBD2 (6 bases). V shed 5 bases and J shed 4 bases, with 11 bases lying between them. The CDR3 sequence is 13 residues long. Germline loops: CDR1 SGHAT, CDR2 FQNNGV. CDR3 bases: TGTGCCAGCAGCATTAGCGGCCCAGAGACCCAGTACTTC. This translates into CASSISGPETQYF.

The rearrangement uses TRBV5-1 and TRBJ2-2; D not resolved. The V end lost 2 bases, the J end lost 6 bases, and 5 bases lay between the germline ends. The CDR3 is 12 residues long. The germline gives CDR1 SGHRS, CDR2 YFSETQ. CDR3 nucleotide sequence: TGCGCCAGCAGCTTTGGCTCCGGGGAGCTGTTTTTT. It encodes CASSFGSGELFF. Combining the CDR3 with reference TRBV5-1 and TRBJ2-2 gives the whole variable domain KAGVTQTPRYLIKTRGQQVTLSCSPISGHRSVSWYQQTPGQGLQFLFEYFSETQRNKGNFPGRFSGRQFSNSRSEMNVSTLELGDSALYLCASSFGSGELFFGEGSRLTVL.

The rearrangement links TRBV2 to TRBJ2-7, with 11 bases identical to TRBD1. The ends lost 6 bases at V and 5 bases at J; junction bases unmatched: 6. This CDR3 is built from 14 residues. CDR1 is SNHLY, CDR2 FYNNEI, per germline. CDR3 sequence: CASRAGTGGNEQYF. The CDR3 coding sequence is TGTGCCAGCAGAGCTGGGACAGGGGGGAACGAGCAGTACTTC.

The chain couples TRBV6-5 to TRBJ1-1; tentative D call: TRBD1 (5 bases). Germline CDR1 and CDR2: MNHEY and SVGAGI. CDR3 length: 12 residues. Trimming shortened V by 2 bases and J by 4 bases, and 5 bases separated the two germline ends. CDR3 sequence: CASSYDSTEAFF. In nucleotides, the CDR3 is TGTGCCAGCAGTTACGACAGCACTGAAGCTTTCTTT.

The CDR3 DNA sequence: TGCGCCAGCAGCCAAACACCGGGACAGGGGAGGAACACTGAAGCTTTCTTT. Its translation is CASSQTPGQGRNTEAFF. V and J are TRBV4-1 and TRBJ1-1; TRBD1 matches 10 bases. Trimming at V came to 2 bases and at J to 1 base, leaving 7 bases not matched to a gene. The CDR3 totals 17 residues. Looked up from germline, CDR1 is MGHRA and CDR2 is YSYEKL.

This sequence joins TRBV14 and TRBJ2-3; no clear D gene. Germline assignment: CDR1 SGHDN and CDR2 FVKESK. The V gene lost 0 bases and the J gene lost 1 base, with 5 bases spanning the gap. The CDR3 consists of 14 residues. DNA of the CDR3: TGTGCCAGCAGCCAAGATCTAGGCACAGATACGCAGTATTTT. Translated: CASSQDLGTDTQYF.

The CDR3 loop is CASSKADSVSRGFYEQYF. The DNA for the CDR3 is TGTGCCAGCAGCAAAGCGGATAGCGTTTCAAGGGGCTTTTACGAGCAGTACTTC. The chain couples TRBV21-1 to TRBJ2-7. TRBV21-1 is annotated as a pseudogene. This CDR3 spans 18 amino acids.

The chain combines TRBV29-1 with TRBJ2-7; no reliable D call. Germline CDR1 reads SQVTM; CDR2 reads ANQGSEA. V was clipped by 4 bases and J by 3 bases, with 7 bases between them. This CDR3 is built from 11 residues. CDR3 DNA sequence: TGCAGCGTTGTTTCCTTCTACGAGCAGTACTTC. It is translated as CSVVSFYEQYF.

The rearrangement joins TRBV5-1 to TRBJ1-4; possible D gene TRBD1, 6 bases. V shed 4 bases and J shed 6 bases, with 13 bases lying between them. The CDR3 extends over 14 amino acids. The germline V gene encodes CDR1 SGHRS and CDR2 YFSETQ. The DNA of the CDR3 is TGCGCCAGCAGCGTGCAGGGGACCGATGAAAAACTGTTTTTT. Translating gives CASSVQGTDEKLFF.

The CDR3 DNA reads as TGCGCCAGCAGCCAAGCGGACAGGACCTTTGAAGCTTTCTTT. Protein sequence: CASSQADRTFEAFF. The chain is built from TRBV4-3 and TRBJ1-1; the match to TRBD1 covers 7 bases. The J segment lost 7 bases and the V segment lost 1 base, leaving 6 bases of the junction unmatched. This CDR3 is 14 amino acids long. CDR1 is LGHNA and CDR2 is YSLEER in the germline V gene.

This rearrangement joins TRBV4-3 to TRBJ2-1; D remains unclear. There are 15 residues in the CDR3. With 0 bases removed from V and 7 bases from J, the gap between germline ends came to 13 bases. Germline CDR1 LGHNA, CDR2 YSLEER. The CDR3 nucleotides are TGCGCCAGCAGCCAAGAATCGGCGTCCGGGAATGAGCAGTTCTTC. Amino acids: CASSQESASGNEQFF.

As concerns this clone: The sample contains more than one DNA sequence encoding this CDR3. The chain has TRBV5-1 and TRBJ1-1, with D possibly TRBD1 on 6 matching bases. V lost 2 bases and J 4 bases, leaving 6 bases between the germline ends. The CDR3 length is 12 residues. Looked up from germline, CDR1 is SGHRS and CDR2 is YFSETQ. The CDR3 protein is CASSLQGTEAFF. As DNA, the CDR3 is TGCGCCAGCAGCTTACAGGGCACTGAAGCTTTCTTT. Combining the CDR3 with reference TRBV5-1 and TRBJ1-1 gives the whole variable domain KAGVTQTPRYLIKTRGQQVTLSCSPISGHRSVSWYQQTPGQGLQFLFEYFSETQRNKGNFPGRFSGRQFSNSRSEMNVSTLELGDSALYLCASSLQGTEAFFGQGTRLTVV.

The chain combines TRBV27 with TRBJ2-7, with TRBD2 matching over 8 bases. V lost 8 bases, J lost 0 bases, and 9 bases stayed unmatched. The CDR3 has 15 residues. CDR1 is MNHEY, CDR2 SMNVEV, per germline (reference sequence). This CDR3 reads CASRLAGGPSYEQYF. DNA of the CDR3: TGTGCCAGCCGCTTGGCGGGAGGACCCTCCTACGAGCAGTACTTC.

This chain joins TRBV5-1 and TRBJ2-1; D is ambiguous. Germline V gene data show CDR1 as SGHRS and CDR2 as YFSETQ. This CDR3 is built from 16 residues. V gave up 2 bases and J gave up 3 bases, with 15 bases separating them. The CDR3 loop is CASSLWTGPDYNEQFF. In DNA, the CDR3 is TGCGCCAGCAGCTTATGGACGGGCCCAGACTACAATGAGCAGTTCTTC. Filled out from reference TRBV5-1 and TRBJ2-1, the complete variable domain reads KAGVTQTPRYLIKTRGQQVTLSCSPISGHRSVSWYQQTPGQGLQFLFEYFSETQRNKGNFPGRFSGRQFSNSRSEMNVSTLELGDSALYLCASSLWTGPDYNEQFFGPGTRLTVL.

CDR3 sequence reads: CASSYKGLYIPDTQYF. DNA of the CDR3: TGTGCCAGCAGTTATAAGGGACTATATATTCCAGATACGCAGTATTTT. The rearrangement uses TRBV5-4 and TRBJ2-3; 7 nucleotides match TRBD2. Germline V gene data show CDR1 as SGHNT and CDR2 as YYREEE (reference sequence). This CDR3 region has 16 residues. V dropped 5 bases and J dropped 4; count of bases not matched to a gene: 13.